The 27 T cell receptor beta chains given below trace back to one sample, sequenced in a study of blood T cells in healthy people across ages. The use of a sample-barcoded 5' primer and a J-beta primer mix characterized a second PCR of roughly 6 to 12 cycles. TCRdb ran MiXCR on the 5' RACE reads and lists one entry per CDR3 protein. The sample includes 730,000 or so distinct CDR3 sequences, roughly 47% of them seen just once. Sequenced material: blood. Receptors originate from a woman in her sixties or seventies in good health.

This clonotype was observed a single time. The rearrangement uses TRBV7-9 and TRBJ2-5; 9 positions agree with TRBD1. The J call may not be correct, given that the DNA end is closer to TRBJ2-7. CDR1 and CDR2 from the germline V gene are SEHNR and FQNEAQ (reference sequence). This CDR3 is 15 amino acids long. The CDR3 protein is CASSNHRGRTGEQYF. As DNA, the CDR3 is TGTGCCAGCAGCAACCACAGGGGGCGGACGGGCGAGCAGTACTTC.

This clonotype was detected only once. The CDR3 nucleotides read TGTGCCAGCAGTCCTCGGGGGGGCGCGACAGATACGCAGTATTTT. This codes for CASSPRGGATDTQYF. The V call is TRBV6-6, the J call TRBJ2-3, with TRBD2 matching over 8 bases. From germline, CDR1 is MNHNY and CDR2 SVGAGI (reference sequence). This CDR3 spans 15 amino acids. V was pared by 5 bases and J by 3 bases, with 7 bases of the junction left unmatched.

The rearrangement joins TRBV5-1 to TRBJ2-3; 11 bases fit TRBD2. Germline loops: CDR1 SGHRS, CDR2 YFSETQ. Trimming removed 5 bases from V and 2 bases from J; junction bases left unmatched: 7. There are 16 residues in the CDR3. Here the CDR3 DNA reads TGCGCCAGCAGTTACAAGACTAGCGGGGCCACAGATACGCAGTATTTT. Translating gives CASSYKTSGATDTQYF.

The V and J genes are TRBV5-1 and TRBJ1-1; D is unresolved. V lost 4 bases and J 1 base, leaving 14 bases between the germline ends. The CDR3 covers 15 residues. Germline CDR1 SGHRS, CDR2 YFSETQ. The CDR3 DNA sequence: TGCGCCAGCAGCAAAAGGGAGGGCGGGAACACTGAAGCTTTCTTT. Translated: CASSKREGGNTEAFF.

The V and J genes are TRBV18 and TRBJ2-1, with D perhaps matching TRBD1 (5 bases). Germline CDR1 reads KGHSH; CDR2 reads LQKENI. V lost 0 bases to trimming and J lost 7 bases, with 13 bases between them. This CDR3 is 15 amino acids long. In DNA form, the CDR3 reads TGTGCCAGCTCACCACCGGGGCTGTTTGCTAATGAGCAGTTCTTC. It translates to CASSPPGLFANEQFF. The full variable domain, completed using reference TRBV18 and TRBJ2-1, is NAGVMQNPRHLVRRRGQEARLRCSPMKGHSHVYWYRQLPEEGLKFMVYLQKENIIDESGMPKERFSAEFPKEGPSILRIQQVVRGDSAAYFCASSPPGLFANEQFFGPGTRLTVL.

This clonotype occurred a few times. The V gene is TRBV5-1, the J gene TRBJ2-3; TRBD2 matches at 7 bases. This CDR3 has 14 residues. After removal of 1 base from V and 4 bases from J, the junction contained 3 bases not matched to a gene. Germline CDR1 reads SGHRS; CDR2 reads YFSETQ. The CDR3 bases are TGCGCCAGCAGCTTGCAGCGGGGTGCAGATACGCAGTATTTT. Translating gives CASSLQRGADTQYF. The whole variable domain, filled in from reference TRBV5-1 and TRBJ2-3, reads KAGVTQTPRYLIKTRGQQVTLSCSPISGHRSVSWYQQTPGQGLQFLFEYFSETQRNKGNFPGRFSGRQFSNSRSEMNVSTLELGDSALYLCASSLQRGADTQYFGPGTRLTVL.

The chain links TRBV13 to TRBJ2-7; 9 bases agree with TRBD1. This CDR3 has 14 amino acids. V lost 4 bases, J lost 7 bases, and 8 bases stayed unmatched. CDR1 is PRHDT, CDR2 FYEKMQ, per germline (reference sequence). This CDR3 reads CASSSQGALEEQYF. Here the CDR3 DNA reads TGTGCCAGCAGCTCACAGGGGGCCTTGGAGGAGCAGTACTTC. Drawing the rest from reference TRBV13 and TRBJ2-7, the complete variable domain is AAGVIQSPRHLIKEKRETATLKCYPIPRHDTVYWYQQGPGQDPQFLISFYEKMQSDKGSIPDRFSAQQFSDYHSELNMSSLELGDSALYFCASSSQGALEEQYFGPGTRLTVT.

The table lists this clonotype with a few counts. The V call is TRBV30, the J call TRBJ2-4; D could derive from TRBD1 or TRBD2 (6 bases each). The V end was cut by 0 bases, the J end by 1 base, with 13 bases between. The CDR3 contains 16 residues. Germline CDR1 and CDR2: GTSNPN and SVGIG (reference sequence). The CDR3 loop reads CAWSVRGPWAKNIQYF. The CDR3 bases are TGTGCCTGGAGTGTTCGGGGGCCTTGGGCCAAAAACATTCAGTACTTC. Together with reference TRBV30 and TRBJ2-4, the CDR3 gives the full variable domain: SQTIHQWPATLVQPVGSPLSLECTVEGTSNPNLYWYRQAAGRGLQLLFYSVGIGQISSEVPQNLSASRPQDRQFILSSKKLLLSDSGFYLCAWSVRGPWAKNIQYFGAGTRLSVL.

The V call is TRBV7-3, the J call TRBJ1-2, with D hard to call. Between the trimmed V and J ends, which lost 1 base and 5 bases, there was a span of 23 bases. The CDR3 runs 18 residues. Germline V gene sequence: CDR1 SGHTA, CDR2 FQGTGA. CDR3 in amino acids: CASSLIVWGVRRTYGYTF. The CDR3 DNA is TGTGCCAGCAGCTTAATCGTTTGGGGAGTACGACGGACTTATGGCTACACCTTC. The complete variable domain, with remaining parts taken from reference TRBV7-3 and TRBJ1-2, reads GAGVSQTPSNKVTEKGKYVELRCDPISGHTALYWYRQSLGQGPEFLIYFQGTGAADDSGLPNDRFFAVRPEGSVSTLKIQRTERGDSAVYLCASSLIVWGVRRTYGYTFGSGTRLTVV.

This clonotype was detected only a few times. The chain carries TRBV2 and TRBJ1-2, with D perhaps TRBD1 (6 bases). Trimming removed 6 bases from V and 8 bases from J, with 16 bases in between. Germline V lookup: CDR1 SNHLY, CDR2 FYNNEI. CDR3 size: 13 residues. Here the CDR3 DNA reads TGTGCCAGCAGCCCCGGGACATCGGGCGGCTACACCTTC. Translated: CASSPGTSGGYTF.

This clonotype showed up many times. The chain is built from TRBV3-1 and TRBJ2-7; weak D call: TRBD1 (5 bases). The ends were cut back, 4 bases at V and 3 bases at J, with 22 bases in the middle. Germline lookup yields CDR1 LGHDT and CDR2 YNNKEL (reference sequence). The CDR3 is made up of 17 amino acids. CDR3: CASSLRSFPPRDYEQYF. The CDR3 nucleotides are TGTGCCAGCAGCCTGCGGAGTTTCCCCCCCAGGGACTACGAGCAGTACTTC.

Notes on this clonotype: It may be a read error: a sequence one base away is much more abundant. This chain links TRBV7-9 with TRBJ2-5; TRBD2 is a possible D gene (5 bases). From germline, CDR1 is SEHNR and CDR2 FQNEAQ (reference sequence). This CDR3 contains 13 residues. The V end lost 2 bases, the J end lost 11 bases, and 15 bases lay between the germline ends. CDR3 DNA: TGTGCCAGCAGCTTATATGGGAGCGATGAGCAGTACTTC. Protein: CASSLYGSDEQYF.

This rearrangement joins TRBV9 to TRBJ2-3, with TRBD2 matching over 13 bases. The CDR3 is made up of 19 amino acids. Germline CDR1 and CDR2: SGDLS and YYNGEE. V shed 1 base and J 2 bases; nucleotides not matched to a gene: 10. The CDR3 DNA reads as TGTGCCAGCAGCGTAAGACTAGCGGGGGGAACAGGCACCACAGATACGCAGTATTTT. Residues: CASSVRLAGGTGTTDTQYF.

This clonotype has a single count. This chain uses TRBV20-1 with TRBJ2-5, with D possibly being TRBD1 (5 bases). The J call could be wrong; TRBJ2-1 is a better fit for the DNA end. This CDR3 has 13 residues. Per germline, CDR1 DFQATT and CDR2 SNEGSKA (reference sequence). CDR3 region: CSAYRQPQETQFF. The CDR3 DNA sequence: TGCAGTGCTTACAGACAGCCGCAAGAGACCCAGTTCTTC.

This clonotype was found a few times. V is TRBV10-3 and J is TRBJ2-7; TRBD2 matches at 14 bases. CDR1 and CDR2 from the germline V gene are ENHRY and SYGVKD. The CDR3 has 15 amino acids. With V trimmed by 6 bases and J by 0 bases, 1 base remained unmatched. DNA of the CDR3: TGTGCCATCAGGGGGACTAGCGGGAGCTCCTACGAGCAGTACTTC. It codes for CAIRGTSGSSYEQYF.

V usage is TRBV15 and J usage is TRBJ2-7, with D maybe TRBD2 (5 bases). Judging by the DNA end, TRBJ2-5 fits better; the J call may be wrong. The CDR3 spans 14 residues. Looked up from germline, CDR1 is LNHNV and CDR2 is YYDKDF (reference sequence). As DNA, the CDR3 is TGTGCCACCAGCAGAGATAGGAGGCTGGAGACCCAGTACTTC. Protein: CATSRDRRLETQYF.

As to this clonotype: A junction boundary mismatches the germline segment, possibly from a read error. The V and J genes are TRBV4-2 and TRBJ2-1, with 7 bases fitting TRBD1. The CDR3 length is 14 residues. In germline, CDR1 is LGHNA, CDR2 YNFKEQ. CDR3 nucleotides: TGTGCCTGCAGCCAAGACGGGACAGTCAATGAGCAGTTCTTC. This encodes CACSQDGTVNEQFF.

This clonotype was recorded at least ten times. Just one base apart from a much larger clone, this may be a read error. The rearrangement uses TRBV9 and TRBJ2-7; D unresolved. This CDR3 has 13 amino acids. The V end lost 4 bases, the J end lost 1 base, and 9 bases lay between the germline ends. CDR1 is SGDLS and CDR2 is YYNGEE in the germline V gene. The CDR3 here is CASSTGPSYEQYF. CDR3 nucleotides: TGTGCCAGCAGCACCGGGCCATCCTACGAGCAGTACTTC.

In this sample, this clonotype turned up many times. This chain links TRBV9 with TRBJ2-1, with D maybe TRBD2 (5 bases). The germline gives CDR1 SGDLS, CDR2 YYNGEE. V dropped 8 bases and J dropped 3 bases, with 18 bases sitting between them. The CDR3 has 15 amino acids. CDR3: CASNSGYMGYNEQFF. The CDR3 region has the DNA TGTGCCAGTAACAGCGGCTATATGGGCTACAATGAGCAGTTCTTC.

This clonotype has a single count. The V call is TRBV15, the J call TRBJ1-5, with 7 bases identical to TRBD1. V trimming: 5 bases; J trimming: 0 bases; junction bases outside the gene matches: 13. The V gene's germline CDR1 is LNHNV and CDR2 YYDKDF (reference sequence). The CDR3 runs 18 residues. For the CDR3, the DNA is TGTGCCACCAGCCCCGGGCGCCAGGGGGTTCATAGCAATCAGCCCCAGCATTTT. Protein product: CATSPGRQGVHSNQPQHF.

As to this clonotype: This may stem from a read error, because a much larger clone lies one nucleotide away. This chain uses TRBV7-3 with TRBJ2-5, with TRBD2 identical over 10 bases. This CDR3 comprises 17 residues. V lost 2 bases and J lost 2; bases outside the gene matches: 8. CDR1 and CDR2 (germline): SGHTA, FQGTGA. The CDR3 reads CASSLGASGSGQETQYF. The CDR3 DNA is TGTGCCAGCAGCTTAGGGGCTAGCGGGAGTGGACAAGAGACCCAGTACTTC. Looking up the rest from reference TRBV7-3 and TRBJ2-5 gives the full variable domain: GAGVSQTPSNKVTEKGKYVELRCDPISGHTALYWYRQSLGQGPEFLIYFQGTGAADDSGLPNDRFFAVRPEGSVSTLKIQRTERGDSAVYLCASSLGASGSGQETQYFGPGTRLLVL.

The chain has TRBV20-1 and TRBJ2-6, with a weak D call TRBD1 (6 bases). CDR1 and CDR2 (germline): DFQATT, SNEGSKA (reference sequence). The CDR3 extends over 18 amino acids. The germline V and J ends were trimmed by 0 bases and 0 bases, with 15 bases remaining between them. The CDR3 protein is CSARDLRQETSGANVLTF. CDR3 DNA: TGCAGTGCTAGAGATCTTAGACAGGAGACCTCTGGGGCCAACGTCCTGACTTTC.

This clonotype was observed a handful of times. The rearrangement uses TRBV20-1 and TRBJ2-1; the D gene is possibly TRBD1 (6 bases). CDR3 length: 15 amino acids. Trimming stripped 5 bases from V and 0 bases from J, with 14 bases between. CDR1 is DFQATT, CDR2 SNEGSKA, per germline (reference sequence). CDR3 loop: CSAGGHHLSYNEQFF. The CDR3 nucleotides are TGCAGTGCTGGGGGACACCACCTCTCCTACAATGAGCAGTTCTTC.

The chain recombines TRBV20-1 with TRBJ2-4, with 8 bases that match TRBD2. Gene TRBJ2-7 matches the end of the DNA better, so the J call may be wrong. CDR1 and CDR2 (germline): DFQATT, SNEGSKA (reference sequence). This CDR3 spans 14 amino acids. The CDR3 loop is CSAGGGLGNYEQYF. DNA for the CDR3: TGCAGTGCTGGAGGGGGACTAGGAAACTACGAGCAGTACTTC.

This rearrangement joins TRBV27 to TRBJ1-2; 9 nucleotides line up with TRBD1. The V segment lost 5 bases and the J segment 8 bases; nucleotides outside the gene matches: 15. Germline V gives CDR1 MNHEY, CDR2 SMNVEV (reference sequence). This CDR3 contains 16 residues. The CDR3 nucleotides are TGTGCCAGCAGTCCCGGGACAGGGAGGGTAAGGGGAGGCTACACCTTC. Translated: CASSPGTGRVRGGYTF.

The chain links TRBV29-1 to TRBJ1-2; 7 positions match TRBD1. Germline V gene lookup returns CDR1 SQVTM and CDR2 ANQGSEA. Unmatched junction bases numbered 3, after V lost 6 bases and J lost 5 bases. There are 11 residues in the CDR3. Here the CDR3 reads CSVNRGYGYTF. The DNA for the CDR3 is TGCAGCGTAAACAGGGGTTATGGCTACACCTTC.

This clonotype was seen ten or more times. CDR3 sequence: CASSLGQAKETQYF. CDR3 DNA sequence: TGCGCCAGCAGCTTGGGACAGGCCAAAGAGACCCAGTACTTC. The chain is built from TRBV5-1 and TRBJ2-5, with D possibly matching TRBD1 (6 bases). V was clipped by 0 bases and J by 3 bases, with 9 bases between them. The germline gives CDR1 SGHRS, CDR2 YFSETQ. The CDR3 spans 14 residues.